The 20 T cell receptor beta chains presented below share a single source sample, sequenced in a study of T cell responses to AZD1222 COVID-19 vaccine (dated by TCRdb to the early 2020s). The label giving this sample's time point can be read as: sample from adult after SARS-CoV-2 infection, after symptom onset. Receptors were amplified or captured by the immunoSEQ multiplex PCR assay. Held by TCRdb, this immuneACCESS table contains in-frame sequences only and omits some clones. Under half of the omission traces to an unresolved V gene where checked; the cause of the rest is unknown. The sample yields over 120,000 clones; 85% to 95% were counted once. Around 12% of the sample rests with the top ten. The material sequenced was peripheral blood, taken after recovery from COVID-19. The receptors here all came from an adult who had recovered from COVID-19.

This rearrangement joins TRBV3-1 (or the pseudogene TRBV3-2) to TRBJ1-2; D not certain. CDR1 is LGHDT, CDR2 YNNKEL, per germline (reference sequence). This CDR3 has 13 amino acids. V shed 4 bases and J shed 6 bases, with 12 bases lying between them. CDR3 region: CASSPLVGDGYTF. Here the CDR3 DNA reads TGTGCCAGCAGCCCCCTGGTCGGTGATGGCTACACCTTC.

The V and J genes are TRBV18 and TRBJ1-4, with a possible D match to TRBD1 (5 bases). The length of the CDR3 is 15 residues. The V and J ends lost 2 bases and 8 bases respectively, with 15 bases between them. Germline V gene lookup returns CDR1 KGHSH and CDR2 LQKENI. CDR3 coding DNA: TGTGCCAGCTCACCAGGAGGGGAGAAGGGCGAAAAACTGTTTTTT. Translating it yields CASSPGGEKGEKLFF.

The V call is TRBV5-1, the J call TRBJ2-5; unclear D gene. Trimming removed 0 bases from V and 1 base from J, with 13 bases in between. CDR3 length: 16 residues. CDR1 and CDR2 (germline): SGHRS, YFSETQ. In DNA form, the CDR3 reads TGCGCCAGCAGCTTGGCCAAGGTCCACAGCCAAGAGACCCAGTACTTC. Translated: CASSLAKVHSQETQYF.

This clone was seen only once. The CDR3 is CASSPPSKQETQYF. The CDR3 region has the DNA TGTGCCAGCTCACCACCGTCCAAACAAGAGACCCAGTACTTC. This chain links TRBV18 with TRBJ2-5; D is uncertain. This CDR3 contains 14 residues. The ends were cut back, 0 bases at V and 2 bases at J, with 7 bases in the middle. Per the germline V gene, CDR1 is KGHSH and CDR2 is LQKENI.

The chain combines TRBV5-1 with TRBJ2-3; D gene ambiguous. Germline V gene lookup returns CDR1 SGHRS and CDR2 YFSETQ. The CDR3 runs 12 residues. The ends were cut back, 4 bases at V and 4 bases at J, with 7 bases in the middle. CDR3 residues: CASSLGADTQYF. The CDR3 DNA reads as TGCGCCAGCAGCCTAGGCGCAGATACGCAGTATTTT.

J is TRBJ2-5 and V is TRBV5-1; a possible D gene is TRBD1 (5 bases). The CDR3 sequence is 15 residues long. Trimming left V 0 bases short and J 2 bases short, with 11 bases between. The germline gives CDR1 SGHRS, CDR2 YFSETQ. CDR3 residues: CASSLVGLDQETQYF. DNA for the CDR3: TGCGCCAGCAGCTTGGTGGGGCTAGATCAAGAGACCCAGTACTTC.

This clone was seen only once. The sample holds other DNA sequences that translate to the same CDR3. This chain joins TRBV9 and TRBJ2-1, with TRBD2 identical over 10 bases. Germline assignment: CDR1 SGDLS and CDR2 YYNGEE. The CDR3 has 15 residues. The junction had 4 bases not matched to a gene; V was cut back by 3 bases and J by 4 bases. DNA for the CDR3: TGTGCCAGCAGCGGGACTAGCGGACCTTACAATGAGCAGTTCTTC. This encodes CASSGTSGPYNEQFF.

V is TRBV5-1 and J is TRBJ2-7, with 9 bases fitting TRBD2. V gave up 4 bases and J gave up 5 bases; unmatched junction bases: 13. Germline CDR1 and CDR2: SGHRS and YFSETQ. CDR3 length: 16 residues. CDR3 region: CASSSYSGRVVHEQYF. The CDR3 DNA reads TGCGCCAGCAGCAGTTATAGCGGGAGAGTAGTCCACGAGCAGTACTTC.

This clone occurred a few times. V gene TRBV5-1 combines with J gene TRBJ2-5; no reliable D call. The germline CDR1 and CDR2 sequences are SGHRS and YFSETQ. V was trimmed by 0 bases and J by 2 bases, leaving 11 bases between them. This CDR3 contains 15 residues. As DNA, the CDR3 is TGCGCCAGCAGCTTGGCCACCCAGTTACAAGAGACCCAGTACTTC. This encodes CASSLATQLQETQYF.

The chain recombines TRBV5-4 with TRBJ2-1, with 14 bases matching TRBD2. The junction had 6 bases not matched to a gene; V was cut back by 4 bases and J by 3 bases. The CDR3 is 17 amino acids. The germline V gene encodes CDR1 SGHNT and CDR2 YYREEE (reference sequence). The CDR3 nucleotides read TGTGCCAGCAGCCAGGGACTAGCGGGAGCAGACTACAATGAGCAGTTCTTC. This codes for CASSQGLAGADYNEQFF. Variable domain in full (rest from reference TRBV5-4 and TRBJ2-1): ETGVTQSPTHLIKTRGQQVTLRCSSQSGHNTVSWYQQALGQGPQFIFQYYREEENGRGNFPPRFSGLQFPNYSSELNVNALELDDSALYLCASSQGLAGADYNEQFFGPGTRLTVL.

The chain is built from TRBV7-8 and TRBJ2-5; unclear D gene. Per the germline V gene, CDR1 is SGHVS and CDR2 is FQNEAQ. Trimming cost V 5 bases and J 5 bases, with 21 bases left between them. The CDR3 contains 16 residues. The CDR3 nucleotides read TGTGCCAGCAGCCCTGGGCCCGACGCTCGGGTCGAGACCCAGTACTTC. It specifies CASSPGPDARVETQYF.

The chain links TRBV27 to TRBJ2-1, with 9 bases fitting TRBD2. The CDR3 totals 14 residues. Trimming cost V 3 bases and J 8 bases; bases outside gene matches: 5. The germline V gene has CDR1 MNHEY and CDR2 SMNVEV (reference sequence). CDR3: CASSLGLAGDEQFF. CDR3 nucleotides: TGTGCCAGCAGTTTGGGACTAGCCGGCGATGAGCAGTTCTTC.

V is TRBV7-2 and J is TRBJ2-1; 10 bases fit TRBD1. V shed 4 bases and J 8 bases; nucleotides not matched to a gene: 8. Germline V gene sequence: CDR1 SGHTA, CDR2 FQGNSA. This CDR3 has 15 residues. The CDR3 is CASSWDRGRIDEQFF. The CDR3 nucleotides are TGTGCCAGCAGCTGGGACAGGGGAAGGATAGATGAGCAGTTCTTC. Combining the CDR3 with reference TRBV7-2 and TRBJ2-1 gives the whole variable domain GAGVSQSPSNKVTEKGKDVELRCDPISGHTALYWYRQSLGQGLEFLIYFQGNSAPDKSGLPSDRFSAERTGGSVSTLTIQRTQQEDSAVYLCASSWDRGRIDEQFFGPGTRLTVL.

The chain couples TRBV7-9 to TRBJ1-1; the D is unclear. CDR1 is SEHNR and CDR2 is FQNEAQ in the germline V gene (reference sequence). This CDR3 is built from 15 residues. Trimming removed 1 base from V and 1 base from J, with 10 bases in between. The CDR3 sequence is CASSLGRRANTEAFF. The CDR3 DNA reads TGTGCCAGCAGCTTAGGGCGTAGGGCGAACACTGAAGCTTTCTTT.

The rearrangement links TRBV18 to TRBJ2-1; 8 bases are a match to TRBD2. This CDR3 has 14 residues. The ends lost 3 bases at V and 6 bases at J; junction bases unmatched: 4. Germline CDR1 is KGHSH and CDR2 is LQKENI. The CDR3 region is CASSPSGVINEQFF. The CDR3 nucleotides are TGTGCCAGCTCACCTAGCGGGGTTATCAATGAGCAGTTCTTC.

The chain is built from TRBV11-2 and TRBJ2-7; D unclear. V was pared by 2 bases and J by 1 base, with 9 bases between. This CDR3 region has 14 residues. Germline CDR1 is SGHAT and CDR2 is FQNNGV. CDR3 protein: CASSLFPGSYEQYF. CDR3 coding DNA: TGTGCCAGCAGCTTATTCCCCGGGTCCTACGAGCAGTACTTC.

This clone was picked up one time. The rearrangement links TRBV7-9 to TRBJ2-1; 8 positions match TRBD2. Germline CDR1 is SEHNR and CDR2 is FQNEAQ (reference sequence). V was clipped by 8 bases and J by 4 bases; unmatched bases: 4. The CDR3 totals 13 residues. The CDR3 DNA follows: TGTGCCAGCGTACTAGCGGAATACAATGAGCAGTTCTTC. Its protein product is CASVLAEYNEQFF.

The chain employs TRBV27 and TRBJ2-7, with 13 bases aligning to TRBD2. V trimming: 5 bases; J trimming: 5 bases; junction bases outside the gene matches: 3. Germline V lookup: CDR1 MNHEY, CDR2 SMNVEV (reference sequence). The CDR3 loop spans 14 amino acids. The CDR3 nucleotides read TGTGCCAGCAGTCCAGGGACTAGCGGGGACGAGCAGTACTTC. Protein product: CASSPGTSGDEQYF.

CDR3 in amino acids: CASGKREGAGELFF. Here the CDR3 DNA reads TGTGCCAGCGGAAAACGGGAGGGGGCCGGGGAGCTGTTTTTT. The gene calls are TRBV27 and TRBJ2-2, with TRBD2 matching over 8 bases. Germline assignment: CDR1 MNHEY and CDR2 SMNVEV (reference sequence). The CDR3 contains 14 residues. V dropped 8 bases and J dropped 6; count of bases not matched to a gene: 8.

This chain joins TRBV11-2 and TRBJ2-5, with D possibly TRBD2 on 5 matching bases. This CDR3 is built from 14 residues. Germline V lookup: CDR1 SGHAT, CDR2 FQNNGV. Trimming shortened V by 3 bases and J by 1 base, and 9 bases separated the two germline ends. The CDR3 loop is CASSFSGFQETQYF. The CDR3 region has the DNA TGTGCCAGCAGCTTCTCGGGATTCCAAGAGACCCAGTACTTC.